This is a list of T cell receptor beta chains from one sample in a study of shared clonotypes between healthy human individuals. Clones were sequenced by immunoSEQ multiplex PCR, and TCRdb holds only the in-frame ones, with some missing. The sample contains fewer than 650,000 clones, about 82% of which appear only once. The sequencing sample was made of PBMCs. The source of these receptors is a middle-aged woman in good health. Some clones in this sample may be carry-over from other donors' samples. CDR3s include the opening cysteine and the closing phenylalanine or tryptophan. Each record gives: clone size, J gene, D gene, V gene, CDR3 DNA, CDR3 protein. D genes are given only for firm matches. Size values are once, few and many counts, or a class for expanded clones, and some rows have none.

NA | TRBJ2-1 | NA | TRBV28 | TGTGCCAGCACCGCGGAACGCCCCCTTTACAATGAGCAGTTCTTC | CASTAERPLYNEQFF
few | TRBJ1-5 | NA | TRBV18 | TGTGCCAGCTCACCGGGTGTCAATCAGCCCCAGCATTTT | CASSPGVNQPQHF
many | TRBJ1-2 | NA | TRBV11-2 | TGTGCCAGCAGCTTGAAATCCAGCTATGGCTACACCTTC | CASSLKSSYGYTF
few | TRBJ1-2 | TRBD1 | TRBV2 | TGTGCCAGCAGTAGGACAGGGCAGGATTATGGCTACACCTTC | CASSRTGQDYGYTF
NA | TRBJ2-3 | TRBD2 | TRBV5-1 | TGCGCCAGCAGCTTGGCCGGGGGGAGGGCAGATACGCAGTATTTT | CASSLAGGRADTQYF
NA | TRBJ2-7 | NA | TRBV28 | TGTGCCAGCAGTTTCGGTCAAGCGGGTCTTCGGGAGCAGTACTTC | CASSFGQAGLREQYF
NA | TRBJ1-4 | NA | TRBV4-3 | TGCGCCAGCAGCCACGAAGGGGGTAATGAAAAACTGTTTTTT | CASSHEGGNEKLFF
few | TRBJ1-1 | TRBD1 | TRBV6-1 | TGTGCCAGCCTGGGACAGACGGGACGCACTGAAGCTTTCTTT | CASLGQTGRTEAFF
NA | TRBJ2-7 | TRBD2 | TRBV11-2 | TGTGCCAGCAGCTTATCGGGACTAGCCTACGAGCAGTACTTC | CASSLSGLAYEQYF
once | TRBJ2-7 | TRBD2 | TRBV7-2 | TGTGCCAGCAGCTTTCTAGCGGGAGGGCCGTGGGAGCAGTACTTC | CASSFLAGGPWEQYF
NA | TRBJ1-2 | NA | TRBV10-3 | TGTGCCATCAGCCAATCCCAGTATGGCTACACCTTC | CAISQSQYGYTF
NA | TRBJ2-7 | TRBD2 | TRBV7-8 | TGTGCCAGCAGCTTAGGGTCTAGCGGGTCTTACGAGCAGTACTTC | CASSLGSSGSYEQYF
NA | TRBJ2-1 | TRBD2 | TRBV19 | TGTGCCAGTAGTATTTTGGGCGGGAGGACCTACAATGAGCAGTTCTTC | CASSILGGRTYNEQFF
NA | TRBJ2-7 | NA | TRBV29-1 | TGCAGCGTTAGGTCGGGGGGCTGGACCTACGAGCAGTACTTC | CSVRSGGWTYEQYF
NA | TRBJ2-5 | NA | TRBV29-1 | TGCAGCGTTGTATTTAGAAGAGGGGAGACCCAGTACTTC | CSVVFRRGETQYF
once | TRBJ1-1 | NA | TRBV29-1 | TGCAGCGCCCTCGGGTGGAACACTGAAGCTTTCTTT | CSALGWNTEAFF
NA | TRBJ2-2 | TRBD2 | TRBV5-1 | TGCGCCAGCAGGCCCGTAGCGGGAGAGAACACCGGGGAGCTGTTTTTT | CASRPVAGENTGELFF
NA | TRBJ1-1 | NA | TRBV30 | TGTGCCTGGAGTCGACAGGAGCTTGAAGCTTTCTTT | CAWSRQELEAFF
NA | TRBJ2-5 | NA | TRBV4-3 | TGCGCCAGCAGCCAAGATCCTCGTGAGACCCAGTACTTC | CASSQDPRETQYF
NA | TRBJ1-5 | TRBD1 | TRBV28 | TGTGCCAGCAGTCGGGACAGGGGGCATCAGCCCCAGCATTTT | CASSRDRGHQPQHF
NA | TRBJ2-3 | NA | TRBV5-4 | TGTGCCAGCAGCTCCCGCAGCCAGGCGGGGGATACGCAGTATTTT | CASSSRSQAGDTQYF
NA | TRBJ1-1 | TRBD1 | TRBV19 | TGTGCCAGTAGGGACAGGGACACTGAAGCTTTCTTT | CASRDRDTEAFF
NA | TRBJ2-7 | NA | TRBV28 | TGTGCCAGCAAGGCCCATTTCTACGAGCAGTACTTC | CASKAHFYEQYF